This TCR beta chain is drawn from a study of blood T cells in healthy people across ages (dated by TCRdb to about 2015). Study-level background: In model experiments, roughly one uniquely barcoded TCR beta cDNA molecule per two T cells was captured by template switching. The study measured age-related changes in TCR beta repertoire diversity using deep sequencing normalized with unique cDNA molecular identifiers. Donors were grouped into four age groups: young (average 16 years), middle-aged (about 38), aged (around 56) and long-lived (approximately 75). To avoid experimental bias, donors of different ages were distributed randomly across sequencing lanes. Two additional independent replicas of 1 million unique cDNA reads from the same blood draw were analyzed for two donors (one aged 18 to 30 and one aged 80 or older). Here is what the overall study found, with its caveats: Conclusive comparison of naive and antigen-experienced compartments was prevented by the profiling of bulk unsorted PBMCs. Total diversity estimates from one million sequenced T cells were considered lower bounds and underestimates. The long-lived group showed more naive CD4+ T cells, fewer expanded clones and increased TCR diversity than the aged group, suggesting age selection. As age increased, observed TCR beta diversity per million T cells dropped in a roughly linear way, and a significant reduction was already evident by age 40. The CMV infection status of donors was not known, potentially confounding age-related changes in expanded clonotypes. The percentage of naive T cells measured by flow cytometry correlated strongly with observed TCR beta diversity.

Based on the germline V gene, the CDR1 and CDR2 sequences are MDHEN and SYDVKM. From the cysteine through the phenylalanine, the CDR3 covers 15 amino acids. Just the 45-base CDR3 DNA is kept, in frame starting at base 1. V was cut back by 6 bases and J by 3 bases, leaving a gap of 18 bases between them. This clonotype was seen repeatedly, ten times or more. Its antigen is not yet known. No base quality information exists; no much larger clone differs at one position. Libraries were built with 5' RACE. TCRdb shows the sequencer as Illumina HiSeq 2500. A second PCR of about 7 to 12 cycles was run with a J-beta primer mix and a sample-barcoded 5' primer. A unique molecular identifier was introduced onto each TCR beta cDNA molecule by a template-switch 5' adaptor carrying 12 random nucleotides. Each sample yielded at least 2.5 million CDR3-containing paired-end reads. First-strand cDNA synthesis was performed from all RNA using the Mint cDNA synthesis kit, with priming by a TRBC-specific oligonucleotide. All cDNA was treated with uracil-DNA glycosylase and then went through a first 18-cycle PCR with the universal primers M1SS and BC2_uni_R. The authors processed their data as follows. Normalization of each sample was performed by random selection of 1 million high-quality reads, each carrying a distinct molecular identifier. Instead of being binned into consensus sequences, reads that shared molecular identifiers were thrown out. CDR3 identification, clonotype clustering and error correction used MiTCR with a Q25 quality threshold and the strictest error-elimination algorithm. A nonparametric unseen species model with Euler transformation was used to estimate lower-bound total TCR beta diversity. TCRdb passed the public sequencing reads through fastp at Q25 and MiXCR, retaining productive beta sequences. Each CDR3 protein appears once, grouped with its most common genes and DNA. In this record, the V and J calls reflect TCRdb's handling and not the investigators' own analysis. The sample contains 600,000 or so distinct CDR3 sequences, approximately 30% of them found a single time. The top ten clones comprise around 16% of the sample.

The roughly 39 donors, aged 6 to 90 years, were systemically healthy Caucasian individuals from Russia. Each donor gave ten milliliters of peripheral blood, collected into EDTA-treated Vacutainer tubes. Ficoll-Paque density-gradient centrifugation was used to isolate PBMCs, with at least 7 million per sample. Total RNA was extracted from PBMCs with Trizol reagent, with at least 6 micrograms obtained per sample. The percentages of naive CD45RAhigh/CD27high T cells were determined by flow cytometry on a PBMC aliquot from every donor. The sequence joins TRBV28 to TRBJ2-7; possibly the D gene is TRBD2, per 6 matching bases. The clonotype originates from a woman of 80 years or more in good health. The sequenced sample consisted of blood. The CDR3 reads as follows: CASRSGLLSSYEQYF. The DNA is as follows: TGTGCCAGCAGAAGTGGACTATTGTCAAGCTACGAGCAGTACTTC.